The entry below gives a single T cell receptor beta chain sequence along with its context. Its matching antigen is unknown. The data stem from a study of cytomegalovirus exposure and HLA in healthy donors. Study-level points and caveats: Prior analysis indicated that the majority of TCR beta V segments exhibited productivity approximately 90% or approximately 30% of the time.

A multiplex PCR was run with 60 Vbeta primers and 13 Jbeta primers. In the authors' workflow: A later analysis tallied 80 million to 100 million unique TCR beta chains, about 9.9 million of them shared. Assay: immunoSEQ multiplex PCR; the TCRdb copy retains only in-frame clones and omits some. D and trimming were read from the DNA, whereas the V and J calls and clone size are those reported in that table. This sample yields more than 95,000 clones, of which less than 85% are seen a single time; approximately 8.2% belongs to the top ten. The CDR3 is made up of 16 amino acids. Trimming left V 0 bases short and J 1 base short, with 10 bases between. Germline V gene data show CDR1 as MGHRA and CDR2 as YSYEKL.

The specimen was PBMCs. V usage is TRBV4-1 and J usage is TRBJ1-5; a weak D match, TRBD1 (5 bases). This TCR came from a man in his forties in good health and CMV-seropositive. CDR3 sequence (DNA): TGCGCCAGCAGCCAAGATCCGGGGGTGAGCAATCAGCCCCAGCATTTT. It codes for CASSQDPGVSNQPQHF.